This T cell receptor beta chain was sequenced during a study of blood T cells in healthy people across ages. Study conclusions and caveats: Age advanced and TCR beta diversity per million T cells fell, roughly linearly.

Peripheral blood from each donor was collected in a volume of roughly 9.2 milliliters. Alongside a J-beta primer mix, a sample-barcoded 5' primer served in a second PCR lasting roughly 7 to 11 cycles. From the 5' RACE reads, TCRdb called clonotypes with MiXCR, one entry per CDR3 protein. Of roughly 1,700,000 distinct CDR3 sequences detected, about 30% appear once; the ten largest clones hold over 7%. CDR3 length: 17 residues. Trimming at V came to 4 bases and at J to 7 bases, leaving 18 bases not matched to a gene. Germline V gene sequence: CDR1 MGHRA, CDR2 YSYEKL. On this clonotype itself: Its antigen is as yet unknown.

This receptor was taken from a woman aged 25 to 39 in good health. J is TRBJ2-7 and V is TRBV4-1; 8 bases fit TRBD1. Sequencing used blood. The CDR3, as DNA: TGCGCCAGCAGCCCACTAGGAAAGGACAGGGTTTTTGGGGAGCAGTACTTC. Translating gives CASSPLGKDRVFGEQYF.